The 26 T cell receptor beta chains below come from one sample, sequenced in a study of blood T cells in healthy people across ages. A second PCR, run for about 7 to 12 cycles, used a sample-barcoded 5' primer plus a J-beta primer mix. In TCRdb, the 5' RACE reads were re-called with MiXCR into one record per CDR3 protein. The data contain fewer than 950,000 distinct CDR3 sequences, around 34% of them seen just once; the ten biggest clones take up roughly 13%. Sequencing was done on a sample of blood. The receptors come from a man aged 18 to 29 in good health.

The J gene is TRBJ1-4, the V gene TRBV12-3 or TRBV12-4; no definite D call. Trimming pared 8 bases from V and 0 bases from J, leaving 10 bases between. The CDR3 consists of 14 residues. This CDR3 reads CASGIQATNEKLFF. CDR3 coding DNA: TGTGCCAGCGGCATTCAGGCAACTAATGAAAAACTGTTTTTT.

About this clonotype itself: One junction end does not reproduce the germline sequence, and a read error may be involved. This CDR3 reads CASGGGNYGYAF. As DNA, the CDR3 is TGTGCCAGCGGTGGAGGGAACTATGGCTACGCCTTC. The chain is built from TRBV28 and TRBJ1-2; the D is unclear. The CDR3 runs to 12 residues. Germline lookup yields CDR1 MDHEN and CDR2 SYDVKM.

This clonotype was found a few times. This chain connects TRBV9 to TRBJ2-5; D possibly corresponds to TRBD1 (6 bases). Trimming took off 4 bases at V and 2 bases at J, with 15 bases between the two ends. The CDR3 covers 15 residues. Germline V gene sequence: CDR1 SGDLS, CDR2 YYNGEE. CDR3 nucleotides: TGTGCCAGCAGCACAGGACAGTACTCTCAAGAGACCCAGTACTTC. Amino acids: CASSTGQYSQETQYF.

Comment on this clonotype: This could be a read error, since a much larger clone is one nucleotide away. This chain joins TRBV20-1 and TRBJ1-1, with D unresolved. The germline V gene has CDR1 DFQATT and CDR2 SNEGSKA (reference sequence). This CDR3 has 15 residues. V was shortened by 0 bases and J by 1 base, with 12 bases between the two germline ends. The CDR3 DNA sequence: TGCAGTGCTAGAGATTCACACGTACAGAACACTGAAGCTTTCTTT. It codes for CSARDSHVQNTEAFF.

V gene TRBV3-1 combines with J gene TRBJ2-7; no clear D. CDR3 length: 13 residues. Trimming stripped 0 bases from V and 6 bases from J, with 9 bases between. The germline V gene has CDR1 LGHDT and CDR2 YNNKEL (reference sequence). The CDR3 region is CASSQDPLREQYF. As DNA, the CDR3 is TGTGCCAGCAGCCAAGATCCACTCCGCGAGCAGTACTTC.

This clonotype turned up a few times. The chain links TRBV7-9 to TRBJ2-1, with D unclear. Trimming cost V 1 base and J 9 bases, with 10 bases left between them. The germline V gene encodes CDR1 SEHNR and CDR2 FQNEAQ (reference sequence). CDR3 length: 13 residues. CDR3 bases: TGTGCCAGCAGCTTAGAATCGAGAGGTGAGCAGTTCTTC. This codes for CASSLESRGEQFF.

This clonotype was counted only a few times. The rearrangement uses TRBV2 and TRBJ2-7, with TRBD2 identical over 8 bases. This CDR3 contains 14 residues. Per germline, CDR1 SNHLY and CDR2 FYNNEI. The junction had 6 bases not matched to a gene; V was cut back by 6 bases and J by 2 bases. CDR3 in amino acids: CASSPGTSPYEQYF. In nucleotides, the CDR3 is TGTGCCAGCAGCCCCGGGACTAGTCCCTACGAGCAGTACTTC.

The chain is built from TRBV6-2 or TRBV6-3 and TRBJ2-7; tentatively, D is TRBD1 (6 bases). The CDR3 has 16 residues. Trimming removed 0 bases from V and 2 bases from J, with 14 bases in between. Germline-derived CDR1 and CDR2 are MNHEY and SVGEGT. CDR3 sequence reads: CASSYSQTGSPYEQYF. For the CDR3, the DNA is TGTGCCAGCAGTTACTCTCAAACAGGGTCCCCCTACGAGCAGTACTTC.

This rearrangement joins TRBV12-5 to TRBJ2-3; D gene unclear. Germline-derived CDR1 and CDR2 are LGHNT and FRNRAP. CDR3 size: 14 residues. Trimming shortened V by 6 bases and J by 2 bases, and 12 bases separated the two germline ends. This CDR3 is CASGQALTTDTQYF. As DNA, the CDR3 is TGTGCTAGTGGCCAGGCCCTCACCACAGATACGCAGTATTTT.

This chain joins TRBV28 and TRBJ2-7; 10 bases match TRBD1. Trimming at V came to 5 bases and at J to 2 bases, leaving 9 bases not matched to a gene. The CDR3 contains 16 residues. The V gene's germline CDR1 is MDHEN and CDR2 SYDVKM. Written as DNA, the CDR3 is TGTGCCAGCAGTCCCGGACAGGGGGGACCCCCCTACGAGCAGTACTTC. Residues: CASSPGQGGPPYEQYF.

The table lists this clonotype with many counts. The rearrangement joins TRBV10-3 to TRBJ2-1; no definite D call. Between the trimmed V and J ends, which lost 5 bases and 9 bases, there was a span of 5 bases. Germline V gene lookup returns CDR1 ENHRY and CDR2 SYGVKD. CDR3 size: 10 residues. In nucleotides, the CDR3 is TGTGCCATCAGTCAGATTGAGCAGTTCTTC. Amino acids: CAISQIEQFF.

The chain joins TRBV20-1 to TRBJ1-5, with D unclear. The ends were cut back, 2 bases at V and 1 base at J, with 6 bases in the middle. This CDR3 has 13 amino acids. Per germline, CDR1 DFQATT and CDR2 SNEGSKA (reference sequence). CDR3 nucleotides: TGCAGTGCTAGACCACTCAGCAATCAGCCCCAGCATTTT. Translation gives CSARPLSNQPQHF.

The chain has TRBV12-3 or TRBV12-4 and TRBJ2-3, with TRBD1 matching over 9 bases. This CDR3 contains 15 residues. V gave up 3 bases and J gave up 10 bases; unmatched junction bases: 11. The CDR3 DNA sequence: TGTGCCAGCAGTTTTGGGACAGGGCTCTCCCTATCGCAGTATTTT. Translated: CASSFGTGLSLSQYF.

V gene TRBV6-6 combines with J gene TRBJ1-5; D gene uncertain. Per the germline V gene, CDR1 is MNHNY and CDR2 is SVGAGI (reference sequence). V lost 2 bases, J lost 7 bases, and 12 bases lay in between. This CDR3 is built from 14 residues. CDR3 region: CASSYEAKGQPQHF. CDR3 nucleotides: TGTGCCAGCAGTTACGAGGCGAAGGGACAGCCCCAGCATTTT.

This clonotype was seen a single time. The V call is TRBV9, the J call TRBJ2-2; D gene ambiguous. The CDR3 has 12 amino acids. The germline gives CDR1 SGDLS, CDR2 YYNGEE. V gave up 3 bases and J gave up 5 bases, with 5 bases separating them. DNA for the CDR3: TGTGCCAGCAGCGACCGGACCGGGGAGCTGTTTTTT. Encoded protein: CASSDRTGELFF. Together with reference TRBV9 and TRBJ2-2, the CDR3 gives the full variable domain: DSGVTQTPKHLITATGQRVTLRCSPRSGDLSVYWYQQSLDQGLQFLIQYYNGEERAKGNILERFSAQQFPDLHSELNLSSLELGDSALYFCASSDRTGELFFGEGSRLTVL.

The chain uses TRBV10-2 and TRBJ2-3, with 8 bases fitting TRBD1. This CDR3 contains 15 residues. CDR1 and CDR2 (germline): WSHSY, SAAADI. V shed 5 bases and J 6 bases; nucleotides not matched to a gene: 10. The CDR3 DNA sequence: TGCGCCAGCAGTCCCGGACAGGGTGGGAAGGATACGCAGTATTTT. Its protein product is CASSPGQGGKDTQYF.

Points on this clonotype: The junction differs from germline at one of its ends, possibly a read error. The chain combines TRBV4-2 with TRBJ1-1; D is perhaps TRBD1 (6 bases). CDR3 length equals 15 residues. CDR1 and CDR2 from the germline V gene are LGHNA and YNFKEQ. This CDR3 is CASSSPTGLNAEAFF. The CDR3 DNA reads TGTGCCAGCAGCTCACCGACAGGACTGAACGCTGAAGCTTTCTTT.

The chain recombines TRBV5-1 with TRBJ2-2; D possibly corresponds to TRBD1 (6 bases). The CDR3 loop spans 15 amino acids. V shed 5 bases and J shed 1 base, with 12 bases lying between them. Germline CDR1 and CDR2: SGHRS and YFSETQ. DNA of the CDR3: TGCGCCAGCAGTATCGGACAGTTGAACACCGGGGAGCTGTTTTTT. Translation: CASSIGQLNTGELFF.

V and J are TRBV5-1 and TRBJ2-3; D perhaps matches TRBD1 (5 bases). The germline CDR1 and CDR2 sequences are SGHRS and YFSETQ. Trimming removed 1 base from V and 2 bases from J, with 8 bases in between. This CDR3 spans 14 amino acids. Here the CDR3 reads CASSLQGDTDTQYF. The CDR3 coding sequence is TGCGCCAGCAGCTTGCAAGGGGACACAGATACGCAGTATTTT.

V usage is TRBV6-5 and J usage is TRBJ2-1; 9 bases are a match to TRBD1. In germline, CDR1 is MNHEY, CDR2 SVGAGI. This CDR3 has 15 amino acids. Germline trimming cut 6 bases from V and 6 bases from J; bases unmatched to any gene: 9. This CDR3 reads CASSPGTGSFNEQFF. The CDR3 bases are TGTGCCAGCAGCCCCGGGACAGGGTCATTCAATGAGCAGTTCTTC.

In its sample, this clonotype was seen a few times. CDR3 nucleotide sequence: TGTGCCAGCAGTGCCGAGACGAAACCGCGTAATCAGCCCCAGCATTTT. It translates to CASSAETKPRNQPQHF. This chain connects TRBV6-1 to TRBJ1-5; D not certain. Trimming pared 4 bases from V and 4 bases from J, leaving 17 bases between. Germline loops: CDR1 MNHNS, CDR2 SASEGT. The CDR3 has 16 residues.

This chain connects TRBV20-1 to TRBJ2-7; D is unresolved. V was shortened by 0 bases and J by 3 bases, with 9 bases between the two germline ends. CDR3 length: 13 amino acids. Germline-derived CDR1 and CDR2 are DFQATT and SNEGSKA (reference sequence). The CDR3 region is CSARDGSGYEQYF. In DNA, the CDR3 is TGCAGTGCTAGAGATGGGTCTGGCTACGAGCAGTACTTC.

This clonotype showed up many times. The chain links TRBV4-1 to TRBJ2-2; 7 bases map to TRBD1. The CDR3 loop spans 18 amino acids. With V trimmed by 2 bases and J by 0 bases, 9 bases remained unmatched. CDR1 MGHRA and CDR2 YSYEKL come from the germline V gene. The CDR3 sequence: CASSQTTGFKSNTGELFF. CDR3 bases: TGCGCCAGCAGCCAAACGACAGGGTTTAAGTCGAACACCGGGGAGCTGTTTTTT.

The table lists this clonotype with a few counts. The chain employs TRBV7-9 and TRBJ2-3, with a possible D match to TRBD1 (6 bases). V was shortened by 4 bases and J by 6 bases, with 14 bases between the two germline ends. This CDR3 region has 14 residues. CDR1 and CDR2 (germline): SEHNR, FQNEAQ (reference sequence). The DNA of the CDR3 is TGTGCCAGCAGCTGGGACGTAACAGGGGATACGCAGTATTTT. It encodes CASSWDVTGDTQYF.

The J gene is TRBJ2-1, the V gene TRBV7-8; D gene uncertain. The assigned J gene may be wrong: the sequence end matches TRBJ2-7 better. The CDR3 length is 15 residues. From germline, CDR1 is SGHVS and CDR2 FQNEAQ. The CDR3 DNA follows: TGTGCCAGCAGCTTAAGTACACTCTCCTACAATGAGCAGTACTTC. Translated: CASSLSTLSYNEQYF.

This clonotype was detected a few times. The CDR3 nucleotides read TGTGCCATCAGTGAGTCCCCGGGGGGACAGGGGGCTTTCTTT. Translation gives CAISESPGGQGAFF. This chain uses TRBV10-3 with TRBJ1-1, with 10 bases that match TRBD1. The CDR3 loop spans 14 amino acids. CDR1 is ENHRY, CDR2 SYGVKD, per germline. Trimming at V came to 0 bases and at J to 11 bases, leaving 6 bases not matched to a gene.